This entry lists 30 T cell receptor beta chains sequenced from one sample in a study of T cell responses to AZD1222 COVID-19 vaccine. Measured with immunoSEQ multiplex PCR; TCRdb has only the in-frame clones, and not every one. The repertoire holds 100,000 to 150,000 clones, with approximately 82% as singletons. Sequencing used peripheral blood, obtained 28 days after the second AZD1222 dose. Receptors originate from an adult who received the AZD1222 COVID-19 vaccine.

This chain joins TRBV6-5 and TRBJ2-7, with no clear D. The CDR3 contains 15 residues. Looked up from germline, CDR1 is MNHEY and CDR2 is SVGAGI. V was trimmed by 2 bases and J by 2 bases, leaving 13 bases between them. The CDR3 region is CASSYGVPFTYEQYF. The CDR3, as DNA: TGTGCCAGCAGTTACGGGGTCCCCTTTACCTACGAGCAGTACTTC.

The chain has TRBV5-4 and TRBJ2-7; 11 nucleotides line up with TRBD2. Unmatched junction bases numbered 10, after V lost 4 bases and J lost 7 bases. CDR3 size: 15 residues. Germline values: CDR1 SGHNT, CDR2 YYREEE (reference sequence). As DNA, the CDR3 is TGTGCCAGCAGCCTAGCGGGGGGAAACACGGGAGAGCAGTACTTC. Translating gives CASSLAGGNTGEQYF. The full variable domain, with the rest looked up from reference TRBV5-4 and TRBJ2-7, is ETGVTQSPTHLIKTRGQQVTLRCSSQSGHNTVSWYQQALGQGPQFIFQYYREEENGRGNFPPRFSGLQFPNYSSELNVNALELDDSALYLCASSLAGGNTGEQYFGPGTRLTVT.

This sequence joins TRBV7-3 and TRBJ2-3; tentative D call: TRBD1 (5 bases). Trimming shortened V by 2 bases and J by 0 bases, and 15 bases separated the two germline ends. The CDR3 has 17 residues. In germline, CDR1 is SGHTA, CDR2 FQGTGA. CDR3 in DNA: TGTGCCAGCAGCTTACGGTCCAGGGCCGCTAGCACAGATACGCAGTATTTT. It yields the protein CASSLRSRAASTDTQYF.

This clone occurred many times. This rearrangement joins TRBV28 to TRBJ2-2; D may correspond to TRBD1 or TRBD2 (6 bases each). CDR3 size: 15 residues. Germline loops: CDR1 MDHEN, CDR2 SYDVKM. V lost 6 bases and J 1 base, leaving 12 bases between the germline ends. This chain's CDR3 is CASRKGDLNTGELFF. The CDR3 DNA sequence: TGTGCCAGCAGAAAGGGGGACTTGAACACCGGGGAGCTGTTTTTT.

The J gene is TRBJ2-7, the V gene TRBV4-2; 9 bases are shared with TRBD2. The CDR3 has 17 residues. J gave up 6 bases and V 3 bases, and 15 bases lay outside the gene matches. Germline CDR1 and CDR2: LGHNA and YNFKEQ. The CDR3 reads CASSQAARAGGPREQYF. CDR3 coding DNA: TGTGCCAGCAGCCAGGCCGCTCGGGCGGGGGGGCCTCGCGAGCAGTACTTC.

The chain uses TRBV2 and TRBJ1-4; 7 positions match TRBD1. The length of the CDR3 is 13 residues. V dropped 2 bases and J dropped 11; count of bases not matched to a gene: 5. Germline V gene sequence: CDR1 SNHLY, CDR2 FYNNEI. CDR3 amino acids: CASSEQGVGKLFF. The CDR3 DNA is TGTGCCAGCAGTGAACAGGGGGTTGGGAAACTGTTTTTT.

CDR3 amino acids: CASIWNYGYTF. In DNA, the CDR3 is TGTGCCAGTATTTGGAACTATGGCTACACCTTC. The chain couples TRBV19 to TRBJ1-2; D not resolved. The CDR3 totals 11 residues. The V gene lost 7 bases and the J gene lost 2 bases, with 5 bases spanning the gap. In germline, CDR1 is LNHDA, CDR2 SQIVND (reference sequence).

This clone was counted a few times. The chain uses TRBV15 and TRBJ1-5; the D is unclear. V was cut by 2 bases and J by 11 bases, with 13 bases left in between. Germline CDR1 LNHNV, CDR2 YYDKDF (reference sequence). There are 13 residues in the CDR3. Here the CDR3 reads CATSRSPQRTQHF. DNA for the CDR3: TGTGCCACCAGCAGATCCCCTCAAAGAACCCAGCATTTT.

The chain links TRBV29-1 to TRBJ1-4; 8 nucleotides align to TRBD1. The germline V gene has CDR1 SQVTM and CDR2 ANQGSEA. The trim removed 4 bases at V and 7 bases at J, leaving 5 bases unmatched. This CDR3 spans 13 amino acids. The CDR3 reads CSVVGQGTEKLFF. CDR3 in DNA: TGCAGCGTTGTCGGACAGGGCACTGAAAAACTGTTTTTT.

This clone has more than one count but fewer than ten. The V call is TRBV28, the J call TRBJ1-1; D is uncertain. The ends were cut back, 3 bases at V and 8 bases at J, with 13 bases in the middle. Germline CDR1 reads MDHEN; CDR2 reads SYDVKM. The CDR3 is made up of 13 amino acids. CDR3 DNA: TGTGCCAGCAGTTTTAGGGCCCCGGGCGAAGCTTTCTTT. It translates to CASSFRAPGEAFF.

This clone was recorded once. DNA of the CDR3: TGTGCCAGCAGCACCACCGGGACAGGGACCGAGGGTGGCTACACCTTC. Its translation: CASSTTGTGTEGGYTF. The rearrangement joins TRBV9 to TRBJ1-2, with TRBD1 matching 9 bases. V was pared by 4 bases and J by 7 bases, with 14 bases of the junction left unmatched. Germline CDR1 is SGDLS and CDR2 is YYNGEE. This CDR3 is 16 amino acids long.

The chain employs TRBV18 and TRBJ2-7; 8 positions match TRBD1. The germline V gene encodes CDR1 KGHSH and CDR2 LQKENI. CDR3 size: 15 residues. V lost 3 bases and J lost 3; bases outside the gene matches: 7. CDR3 residues: CASSPGTGQNYEQYF. CDR3 nucleotide sequence: TGTGCCAGCTCACCTGGGACAGGCCAAAACTACGAGCAGTACTTC.

The rearrangement joins TRBV18 to TRBJ1-2; 9 bases are a match to TRBD1. CDR3 length: 15 residues. Per germline, CDR1 KGHSH and CDR2 LQKENI. V lost 2 bases and J lost 6; bases outside the gene matches: 7. CDR3 residues: CASSPRDRVRNGYTF. CDR3 sequence (DNA): TGTGCCAGCTCACCAAGGGACAGGGTCCGAAATGGCTACACCTTC.

This clone was recorded a few times. The V call is TRBV19, the J call TRBJ1-6, with D uncertain. From germline, CDR1 is LNHDA and CDR2 SQIVND (reference sequence). The CDR3 is 16 amino acids. V lost 9 bases and J 4 bases, leaving 19 bases between the germline ends. This CDR3 is CASPRRPDIYNSPLHF. CDR3 in DNA: TGTGCCAGCCCCCGGCGGCCTGACATTTATAATTCACCCCTCCACTTT.

The chain is built from TRBV27 and TRBJ2-7; 15 bases are a match to TRBD2. The germline V gene encodes CDR1 MNHEY and CDR2 SMNVEV (reference sequence). V gave up 6 bases and J gave up 1 base; unmatched junction bases: 1. This CDR3 comprises 15 residues. DNA of the CDR3: TGTGCCAGCAGGGGACTAGCGGGGGGTTCCTACGAGCAGTACTTC. It specifies CASRGLAGGSYEQYF.

In this sample, this clone turned up once. The V and J genes are TRBV7-6 and TRBJ1-2, with 12 bases that match TRBD1. The J segment lost 7 bases and the V segment lost 1 base, leaving 7 bases of the junction unmatched. The CDR3 is 16 amino acids. Per the germline V gene, CDR1 is SGHVS and CDR2 is FNYEAQ. The CDR3 region has the DNA TGTGCCAGCAGCTTAGGGGACAGGGGGCCCCCGGGTGGCTACACCTTC. This sequence encodes CASSLGDRGPPGGYTF.

This clone came up a few times. The rearrangement joins TRBV6-5 to TRBJ2-1; D may match TRBD1 or TRBD2 (6 bases each). V lost 5 bases and J lost 9, with 17 bases in between. CDR3 length equals 14 residues. CDR1 MNHEY and CDR2 SVGAGI come from the germline V gene. As DNA, the CDR3 is TGTGCCAGCAGTCTGCTAGCGTTGGGGGCTGAGCAGTTCTTC. Its protein product is CASSLLALGAEQFF.

V and J are TRBV19 and TRBJ2-5; a weak D match, TRBD2 (6 bases). The CDR3 has 17 residues. With 5 bases removed from V and 9 bases from J, the gap between germline ends came to 28 bases. Germline V CDR1 and CDR2: LNHDA, SQIVND (reference sequence). The CDR3 loop is CASSRLPVRDFVVAQYF. As DNA, the CDR3 is TGTGCCAGTAGTCGCTTACCCGTCCGGGACTTCGTCGTGGCCCAGTACTTC.

The V gene is TRBV18, the J gene TRBJ1-3; no reliable D call. The CDR3 extends over 16 amino acids. CDR1 and CDR2 from the germline V gene are KGHSH and LQKENI. V gave up 5 bases and J gave up 4 bases, with 18 bases separating them. In DNA, the CDR3 is TGTGCCAGCTCATCTGACTACGGACTGGGCGGAAACACCATATATTTT. Its protein product is CASSSDYGLGGNTIYF.

The chain has TRBV18 and TRBJ1-2; weak D call: TRBD1 (5 bases). This CDR3 region has 13 residues. The germline gives CDR1 KGHSH, CDR2 LQKENI. V was pared by 4 bases and J by 8 bases, with 14 bases between. CDR3: CASSQGLRLGYTF. DNA of the CDR3: TGTGCCAGCTCACAGGGACTCCGGTTGGGCTACACCTTC. Combining the CDR3 with reference TRBV18 and TRBJ1-2 gives the whole variable domain NAGVMQNPRHLVRRRGQEARLRCSPMKGHSHVYWYRQLPEEGLKFMVYLQKENIIDESGMPKERFSAEFPKEGPSILRIQQVVRGDSAAYFCASSQGLRLGYTFGSGTRLTVV.

J is TRBJ2-2 and V is TRBV18; possible D gene TRBD2, 5 bases. V was shortened by 3 bases and J by 5 bases, with 19 bases between the two germline ends. Germline V gene lookup returns CDR1 KGHSH and CDR2 LQKENI. The CDR3 covers 17 residues. The CDR3 DNA is TGTGCCAGCTCACCGAACATAGCGACCCATTCGACCGGGGAGCTGTTTTTT. It yields the protein CASSPNIATHSTGELFF.

The chain has TRBV10-1 and TRBJ2-1; D gene unclear. Trimming removed 1 base from V and 9 bases from J, with 10 bases in between. The CDR3 loop spans 13 amino acids. Germline V CDR1 and CDR2: WNHNN, SYGVQD (reference sequence). This CDR3 is CASSELLTLEQFF. The CDR3 DNA sequence: TGCGCCAGCAGTGAGTTATTAACCCTTGAGCAGTTCTTC.

This clone was counted a few times. This chain connects TRBV19 to TRBJ1-4; D is perhaps TRBD1 (5 bases). From germline, CDR1 is LNHDA and CDR2 SQIVND (reference sequence). CDR3 size: 15 residues. Trimming took off 7 bases at V and 0 bases at J, with 12 bases between the two ends. CDR3 in DNA: TGTGCCAGTACCATAGGGGCGGCAACTAATGAAAAACTGTTTTTT. Translation: CASTIGAATNEKLFF.

V gene TRBV9 combines with J gene TRBJ1-3; no clear D gene. This CDR3 contains 13 residues. Germline CDR1 reads SGDLS; CDR2 reads YYNGEE. Trimming took off 0 bases at V and 4 bases at J, with 5 bases between the two ends. Here the CDR3 DNA reads TGTGCCAGCAGCGTAGACTCAGGAAACACCATATATTTT. Protein sequence: CASSVDSGNTIYF.

The CDR3 reads CASSTGGNEQFF. The CDR3 coding sequence is TGTGCCAGCAGTACAGGGGGGAATGAGCAGTTCTTC. V usage is TRBV28 and J usage is TRBJ2-1; 8 bases align to TRBD1. CDR1 and CDR2 from the germline V gene are MDHEN and SYDVKM. The CDR3 has 12 residues. The V and J ends lost 5 bases and 7 bases, in that order; junction bases with no gene match: 1.

This clone occurred once. The CDR3 nucleotides are TGTGCCAGCAGCCTGGACCGGGCCGGAGGTAACTATGGCTACACCTTC. This encodes CASSLDRAGGNYGYTF. The chain combines TRBV7-8 with TRBJ1-2; D ambiguous. CDR1 is SGHVS and CDR2 is FQNEAQ in the germline V gene. Trimming stripped 5 bases from V and 1 base from J, with 17 bases between. The CDR3 has 16 amino acids.

V gene TRBV6-2 or TRBV6-3 combines with J gene TRBJ1-2; 7 nucleotides align to TRBD1. Germline CDR1 reads MNHEY; CDR2 reads SVGEGT. The CDR3 runs 15 residues. The ends lost 4 bases at V and 8 bases at J; junction bases unmatched: 13. CDR3 in amino acids: CASSSTHRQGRGYTF. The CDR3 bases are TGTGCCAGCAGTTCCACGCACCGACAGGGACGAGGCTACACCTTC.

This chain joins TRBV11-2 and TRBJ1-1, with no clear D. Germline V gene sequence: CDR1 SGHAT, CDR2 FQNNGV. This CDR3 is 14 amino acids long. V lost 2 bases to trimming and J lost 7 bases, with 14 bases between them. The CDR3 region is CASSLSLARNEAFF. CDR3 nucleotides: TGTGCCAGCAGCTTAAGTCTTGCACGAAATGAAGCTTTCTTT.

J is TRBJ1-2 and V is TRBV4-1, with D unclear. This CDR3 has 16 residues. CDR1 is MGHRA and CDR2 is YSYEKL in the germline V gene. The ends were cut back, 1 base at V and 7 bases at J, with 19 bases in the middle. The CDR3 region is CASSQVGGSGLGGYTF. The DNA of the CDR3 is TGCGCCAGCAGCCAAGTGGGAGGGTCAGGTCTAGGTGGCTACACCTTC.

J is TRBJ2-2 and V is TRBV6-2 or TRBV6-3; the match to TRBD1 covers 8 bases. V was clipped by 2 bases and J by 2 bases; unmatched bases: 4. The CDR3 spans 16 residues. Germline V gene lookup returns CDR1 MNHEY and CDR2 SVGEGT. This CDR3 reads CASSYPTGGNTGELFF. DNA for the CDR3: TGTGCCAGCAGTTACCCCACAGGGGGAAACACCGGGGAGCTGTTTTTT.